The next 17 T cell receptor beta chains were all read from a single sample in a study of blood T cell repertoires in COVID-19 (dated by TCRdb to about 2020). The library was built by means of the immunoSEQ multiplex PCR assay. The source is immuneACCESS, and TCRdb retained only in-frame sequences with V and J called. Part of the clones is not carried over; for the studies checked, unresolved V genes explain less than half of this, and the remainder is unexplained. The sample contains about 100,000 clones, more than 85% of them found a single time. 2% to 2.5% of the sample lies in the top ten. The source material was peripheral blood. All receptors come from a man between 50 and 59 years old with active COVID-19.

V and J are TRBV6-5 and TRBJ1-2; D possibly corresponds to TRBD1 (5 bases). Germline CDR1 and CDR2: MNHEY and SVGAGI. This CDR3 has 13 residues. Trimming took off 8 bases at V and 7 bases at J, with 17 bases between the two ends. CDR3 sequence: CASGRTYQAGYTF. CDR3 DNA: TGTGCCAGCGGAAGGACATATCAGGCTGGCTACACCTTC.

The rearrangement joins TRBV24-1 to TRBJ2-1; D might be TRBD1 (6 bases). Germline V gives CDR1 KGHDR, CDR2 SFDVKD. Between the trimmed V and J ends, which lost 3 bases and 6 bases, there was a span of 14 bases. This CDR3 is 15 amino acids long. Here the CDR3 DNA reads TGTGCCACCAGTGATCCTTACAACAGGGCCAATGAGCAGTTCTTC. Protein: CATSDPYNRANEQFF.

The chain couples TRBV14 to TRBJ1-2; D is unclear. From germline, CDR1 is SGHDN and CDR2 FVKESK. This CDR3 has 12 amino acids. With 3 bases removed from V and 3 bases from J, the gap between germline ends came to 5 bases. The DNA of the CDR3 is TGTGCCAGCAGCCAGGACTACTATGGCTACACCTTC. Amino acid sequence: CASSQDYYGYTF.

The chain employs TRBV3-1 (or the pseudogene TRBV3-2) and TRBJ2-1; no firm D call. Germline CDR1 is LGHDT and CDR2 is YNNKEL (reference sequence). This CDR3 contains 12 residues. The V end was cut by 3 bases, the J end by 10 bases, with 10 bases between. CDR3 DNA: TGTGCCAGCAGCCAGGCCAGTGTGGAGCAGTTCTTC. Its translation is CASSQASVEQFF.

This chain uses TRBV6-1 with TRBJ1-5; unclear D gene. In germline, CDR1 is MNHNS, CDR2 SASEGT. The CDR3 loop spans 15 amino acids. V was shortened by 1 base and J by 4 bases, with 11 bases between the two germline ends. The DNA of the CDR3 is TGTGCCAGCAGTGAAGGAGGGTTGTCAAATCAGCCCCAGCATTTT. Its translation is CASSEGGLSNQPQHF.

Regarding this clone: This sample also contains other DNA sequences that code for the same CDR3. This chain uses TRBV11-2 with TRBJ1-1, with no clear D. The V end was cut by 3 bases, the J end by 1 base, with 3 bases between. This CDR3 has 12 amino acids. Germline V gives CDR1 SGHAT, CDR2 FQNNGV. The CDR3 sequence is CASSFRNTEAFF. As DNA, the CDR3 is TGTGCCAGCAGCTTCAGGAACACTGAAGCTTTCTTT.

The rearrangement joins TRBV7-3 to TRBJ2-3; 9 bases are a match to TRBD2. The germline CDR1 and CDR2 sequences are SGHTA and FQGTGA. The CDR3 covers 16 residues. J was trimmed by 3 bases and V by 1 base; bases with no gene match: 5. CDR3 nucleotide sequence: TGTGCCAGCAGCTTAATTCCGGCGGGGGGGACAGATACGCAGTATTTT. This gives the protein CASSLIPAGGTDTQYF.

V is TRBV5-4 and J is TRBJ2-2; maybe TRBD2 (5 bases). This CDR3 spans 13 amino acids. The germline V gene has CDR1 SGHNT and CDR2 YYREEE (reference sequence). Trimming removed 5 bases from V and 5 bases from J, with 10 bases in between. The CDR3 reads CASRGVVTGELFF. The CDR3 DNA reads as TGTGCCAGCAGGGGAGTGGTGACCGGGGAGCTGTTTTTT.

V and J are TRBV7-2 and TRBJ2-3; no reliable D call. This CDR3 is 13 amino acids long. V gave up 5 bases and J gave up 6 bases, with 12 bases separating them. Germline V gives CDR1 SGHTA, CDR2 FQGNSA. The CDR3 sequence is CASSATTLDTQYF. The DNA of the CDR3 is TGTGCCAGCAGCGCCACTACCCTGGATACGCAGTATTTT.

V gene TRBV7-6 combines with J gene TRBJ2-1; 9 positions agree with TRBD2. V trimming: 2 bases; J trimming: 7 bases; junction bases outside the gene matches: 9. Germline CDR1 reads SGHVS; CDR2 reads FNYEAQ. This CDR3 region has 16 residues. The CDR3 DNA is TGTGCCAGCAGCTTATTAGCGGGGGCCGGGAATAATGAGCAGTTCTTC. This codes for CASSLLAGAGNNEQFF.

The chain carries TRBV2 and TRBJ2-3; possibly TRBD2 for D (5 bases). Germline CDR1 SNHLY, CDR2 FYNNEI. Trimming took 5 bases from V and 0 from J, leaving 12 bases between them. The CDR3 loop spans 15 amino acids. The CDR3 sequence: CASSRERTSTDTQYF. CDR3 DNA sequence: TGTGCCAGCAGTAGGGAGAGAACCAGCACAGATACGCAGTATTTT.

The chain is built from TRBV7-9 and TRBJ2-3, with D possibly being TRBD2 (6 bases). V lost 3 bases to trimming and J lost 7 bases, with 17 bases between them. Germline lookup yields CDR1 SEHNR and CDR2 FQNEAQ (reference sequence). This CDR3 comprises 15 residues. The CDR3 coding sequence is TGTGCCAGCAGCTTGTTCGGGACTGAACCGAATACGCAGTATTTT. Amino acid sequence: CASSLFGTEPNTQYF.

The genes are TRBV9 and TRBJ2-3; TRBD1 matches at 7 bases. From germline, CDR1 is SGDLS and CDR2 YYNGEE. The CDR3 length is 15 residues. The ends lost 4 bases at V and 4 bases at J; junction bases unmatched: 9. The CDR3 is CASSSRGGASDTQYF. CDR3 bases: TGTGCCAGCAGCTCCAGAGGGGGCGCGTCAGATACGCAGTATTTT.

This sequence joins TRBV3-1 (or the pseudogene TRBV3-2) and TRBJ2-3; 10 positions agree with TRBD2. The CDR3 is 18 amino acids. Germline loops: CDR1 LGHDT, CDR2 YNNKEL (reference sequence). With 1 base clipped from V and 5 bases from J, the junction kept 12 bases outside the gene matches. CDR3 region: CASSQGSGLAGALDTQYF. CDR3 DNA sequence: TGTGCCAGCAGCCAAGGCTCCGGGCTAGCGGGGGCCTTAGATACGCAGTATTTT.

CDR3 sequence reads: CASSSFGTGPDEQYF. CDR3 nucleotide sequence: TGTGCCAGCAGCTCCTTCGGGACAGGGCCCGACGAGCAGTACTTC. This chain uses TRBV3-1 (or the pseudogene TRBV3-2) with TRBJ2-7; 9 nucleotides match TRBD1. Germline CDR1 reads LGHDT; CDR2 reads YNNKEL (reference sequence). J lost 5 bases, V lost 5 bases, and 10 bases had no gene match. This CDR3 spans 15 amino acids.

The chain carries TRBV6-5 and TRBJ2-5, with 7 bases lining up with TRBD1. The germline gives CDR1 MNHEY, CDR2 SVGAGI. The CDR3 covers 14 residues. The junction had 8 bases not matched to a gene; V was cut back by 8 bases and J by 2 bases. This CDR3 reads CASEGARGQETQYF. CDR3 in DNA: TGTGCCAGCGAGGGGGCAAGGGGACAAGAGACCCAGTACTTC.

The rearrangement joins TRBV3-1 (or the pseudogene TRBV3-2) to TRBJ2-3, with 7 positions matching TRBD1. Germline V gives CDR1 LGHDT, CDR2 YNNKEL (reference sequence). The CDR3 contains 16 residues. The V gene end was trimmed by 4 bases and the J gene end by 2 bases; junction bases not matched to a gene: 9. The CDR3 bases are TGTGCCAGCAGCCCGGGACAGCGTTTATCCACAGATACGCAGTATTTT. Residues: CASSPGQRLSTDTQYF.